The clone carrying this T cell receptor (beta chain) was seen ten or more times. Using 9.5 to 10 ml of fresh peripheral blood, PBMCs were prepared. This sample stems from a study of T cells in Graves' hyperthyroidism and ophthalmopathy. The CDR3 regions of TCR beta were amplified from RNA transcripts. First-round RT-PCR with HTBI primers amplified the TCR CDR3 region. TCRdb recomputed calls from the multiplex PCR reads with MiXCR, one row per CDR3 protein. Of about 640,000 distinct CDR3 sequences in the sample, roughly 15% were seen once. Germline CDR1 LGHDT, CDR2 YNNKEL (reference sequence). CDR3 size: 14 residues. V gave up 3 bases and J gave up 5 bases, with 12 bases separating them.

The TCR was taken from a woman aged 50 to 60 with Graves' ophthalmopathy. Specimen: blood. The rearrangement joins TRBV3-1 to TRBJ2-3; D is undetermined. This chain's CDR3 is CASSQAPWVDTQYF. The CDR3, as DNA: TGTGCCAGCAGCCAGGCCCCCTGGGTAGATACGCAGTATTTT.